A single sample is the source of the 25 T cell receptor beta chains below, sequenced in a study of blood T cell repertoires in COVID-19. The method was immunoSEQ multiplex PCR; TCRdb's version includes in-frame clones alone and lacks a portion of them. Of under 150,000 clones in the sample, more than 75% were seen once. The sequenced material came from peripheral blood. The receptors originated from a man between 50 and 59 years old with acute or convalescent COVID-19.

Remarks on this clone: An end of the junction does not agree with germline; a read error may underlie this. The rearrangement links TRBV29-1 to TRBJ2-7, with 12 bases identical to TRBD1. This CDR3 spans 13 amino acids. Germline-derived CDR1 and CDR2 are SQVTM and ANQGSEA. The CDR3 DNA follows: TGCAGCGTTGAGGGACAGGGGGCGGGCGAGCAGTGCTTC. Protein: CSVEGQGAGEQCF.

The chain links TRBV2 to TRBJ2-4; 10 bases are shared with TRBD1. This CDR3 region has 18 residues. With 7 bases clipped from V and 2 bases from J, the junction kept 14 bases outside the gene matches. Germline CDR1 and CDR2: SNHLY and FYNNEI. The CDR3 sequence is CASMPGQGNFLTKNIQYF. CDR3 DNA: TGTGCCAGCATGCCGGGACAGGGGAACTTTTTAACCAAAAACATTCAGTACTTC.

The chain employs TRBV19 and TRBJ2-7, with 9 bases fitting TRBD1. The V and J ends lost 3 bases and 2 bases, in that order; junction bases with no gene match: 5. The CDR3 is 15 amino acids. Germline CDR1 is LNHDA and CDR2 is SQIVND (reference sequence). CDR3 amino acids: CASSMGTGLTYEQYF. The CDR3 nucleotides are TGTGCCAGTAGTATGGGGACAGGGTTGACCTACGAGCAGTACTTC.

The chain is built from TRBV19 and TRBJ2-3, with a weak D call TRBD2 (5 bases). The V end lost 0 bases, the J end lost 5 bases, and 6 bases lay between the germline ends. Germline V lookup: CDR1 LNHDA, CDR2 SQIVND (reference sequence). The CDR3 is 13 amino acids. The CDR3 spells CASSIDRGDTQYF. The CDR3 region has the DNA TGTGCCAGTAGTATAGATCGGGGAGATACGCAGTATTTT. Looking up the rest from reference TRBV19 and TRBJ2-3 gives the full variable domain: DGGITQSPKYLFRKEGQNVTLSCEQNLNHDAMYWYRQDPGQGLRLIYYSQIVNDFQKGDIAEGYSVSREKKESFPLTVTSAQKNPTAFYLCASSIDRGDTQYFGPGTRLTVL.

The chain combines TRBV5-8 with TRBJ1-5, with D maybe TRBD1 (5 bases). Germline V gene sequence: CDR1 SGHTS, CDR2 YDEGEE. There are 16 residues in the CDR3. Trimming took off 0 bases at V and 6 bases at J, with 16 bases between the two ends. Here the CDR3 DNA reads TGTGCCAGCAGCTTGGCCTTCCCCCAGGGAGGTCAGCCCCAGCATTTT. Its translation: CASSLAFPQGGQPQHF.

CDR3 DNA: TGTGCCAGCAGCTCCTTTAATCGGGAGGGCGGTTACGAGCAGTACTTC. Residues: CASSSFNREGGYEQYF. The gene calls are TRBV7-9 and TRBJ2-7, with TRBD2 identical over 8 bases. CDR3 length: 16 residues. V shed 4 bases, J shed 4 bases, and the junction held 12 bases outside the gene matches. Germline V gene sequence: CDR1 SEHNR, CDR2 FQNEAQ (reference sequence).

The chain recombines TRBV5-4 with TRBJ2-4, with D maybe TRBD1 (6 bases). The CDR3 loop spans 17 amino acids. Looked up from germline, CDR1 is SGHNT and CDR2 is YYREEE (reference sequence). Trimming shortened V by 2 bases and J by 2 bases, and 17 bases separated the two germline ends. This CDR3 is CASSLIINRETKNIQYF. As DNA, the CDR3 is TGTGCCAGCAGCTTAATAATAAACAGGGAGACCAAAAACATTCAGTACTTC. Combining the CDR3 with reference TRBV5-4 and TRBJ2-4 gives the whole variable domain ETGVTQSPTHLIKTRGQQVTLRCSSQSGHNTVSWYQQALGQGPQFIFQYYREEENGRGNFPPRFSGLQFPNYSSELNVNALELDDSALYLCASSLIINRETKNIQYFGAGTRLSVL.

This clone was found once. V is TRBV27 and J is TRBJ2-7, with TRBD1 as a possible D gene (5 bases). The CDR3 runs 13 residues. The germline V gene has CDR1 MNHEY and CDR2 SMNVEV (reference sequence). Trimming stripped 2 bases from V and 2 bases from J, with 7 bases between. The CDR3 nucleotides read TGTGCCAGCAGTTTAGACAGCACCTACGAGCAGTACTTC. This codes for CASSLDSTYEQYF.

V is TRBV18 and J is TRBJ1-4; TRBD1 matches at 7 bases. The CDR3 contains 13 residues. V was clipped by 4 bases and J by 5 bases; unmatched bases: 1. Looked up from germline, CDR1 is KGHSH and CDR2 is LQKENI. The CDR3 sequence: CASSRDSNEKLFF. The CDR3 DNA follows: TGTGCCAGCTCACGGGACAGCAATGAAAAACTGTTTTTT.

The chain recombines TRBV7-6 with TRBJ2-3, with D possibly being TRBD1 (6 bases). This CDR3 comprises 14 residues. CDR1 and CDR2 (germline): SGHVS, FNYEAQ. V gave up 5 bases and J gave up 2 bases, with 11 bases separating them. As DNA, the CDR3 is TGTGCCAGCAGCCCCACAGGGTCCACAGATACGCAGTATTTT. It specifies CASSPTGSTDTQYF.

V gene TRBV7-8 combines with J gene TRBJ1-5, with no clear D. V was cut by 1 base and J by 2 bases, with 18 bases left in between. CDR1 and CDR2 from the germline V gene are SGHVS and FQNEAQ. This CDR3 is built from 18 residues. For the CDR3, the DNA is TGTGCCAGCAGCTTAGTATATGGGCTTATAGTGGGCAATCAGCCCCAGCATTTT. Amino acid sequence: CASSLVYGLIVGNQPQHF.

The chain is built from TRBV7-9 and TRBJ2-3, with a weak D call TRBD1 (5 bases). V dropped 5 bases and J dropped 1 base, with 10 bases sitting between them. The V gene's germline CDR1 is SEHNR and CDR2 FQNEAQ (reference sequence). This CDR3 region has 14 residues. In nucleotides, the CDR3 is TGTGCCAGCAGCACATCGACAGGCACAGATACGCAGTATTTT. Its translation is CASSTSTGTDTQYF.

The genes are TRBV14 and TRBJ2-3, with D unresolved. Germline V gene data show CDR1 as SGHDN and CDR2 as FVKESK. V lost 7 bases and J 2 bases, leaving 19 bases between the germline ends. The CDR3 extends over 16 amino acids. CDR3 region: CASTARSARSTDTQYF. In DNA, the CDR3 is TGTGCCAGCACCGCCAGGTCCGCCCGCTCCACAGATACGCAGTATTTT.

This clone was seen a handful of times. J is TRBJ2-1 and V is TRBV3-1 (or the pseudogene TRBV3-2), with 7 bases identical to TRBD2. There are 15 residues in the CDR3. Germline V gene data show CDR1 as LGHDT and CDR2 as YNNKEL (reference sequence). Trimming removed 4 bases from V and 6 bases from J; junction bases left unmatched: 9. CDR3 protein: CASSPQRAGSNEQFF. The CDR3, as DNA: TGTGCCAGCAGCCCTCAGCGAGCGGGAAGCAATGAGCAGTTCTTC.

The chain joins TRBV6-4 to TRBJ2-6; D is possibly TRBD1 (5 bases). CDR3 size: 15 residues. Germline V gene sequence: CDR1 MRHNA, CDR2 SNTAGT. V shed 4 bases and J shed 0 bases, with 7 bases lying between them. DNA of the CDR3: TGTGCCAGCAGTGTGGACAACTCTGGGGCCAACGTCCTGACTTTC. Its protein is CASSVDNSGANVLTF.

The V call is TRBV3-1 (or the pseudogene TRBV3-2), the J call TRBJ2-1; the match to TRBD2 covers 13 bases. The germline V gene has CDR1 LGHDT and CDR2 YNNKEL (reference sequence). This CDR3 has 17 amino acids. Germline trimming cut 4 bases from V and 6 bases from J; bases unmatched to any gene: 9. DNA for the CDR3: TGTGCCAGCAGCCCCACGGTCCGGACTAGCGGGGGCAATGAGCAGTTCTTC. Translated: CASSPTVRTSGGNEQFF.

The chain links TRBV5-1 to TRBJ1-1; maybe TRBD1 (6 bases). The CDR3 runs to 15 residues. V was pared by 3 bases and J by 0 bases, with 12 bases between. Germline values: CDR1 SGHRS, CDR2 YFSETQ. DNA for the CDR3: TGCGCCAGCAGCTATGACAGGCCAATGAACACTGAAGCTTTCTTT. Translation gives CASSYDRPMNTEAFF.

The CDR3 region has the DNA TGTGCCTGGAGTGGCCCACAACACGACGGGAATTCACCCCTCCACTTT. Its protein product is CAWSGPQHDGNSPLHF. The rearrangement uses TRBV30 and TRBJ1-6; D is ambiguous. This CDR3 is 16 amino acids long. Trimming shortened V by 1 base and J by 7 bases, and 17 bases separated the two germline ends. Germline lookup yields CDR1 GTSNPN and CDR2 SVGIG (reference sequence).

CDR3 bases: TGTGCCAGCAGTGCAGACAGGAGTATTGACTATGGCTACACCTTC. Translation: CASSADRSIDYGYTF. The genes are TRBV25-1 and TRBJ1-2, with D possibly being TRBD1 (6 bases). This CDR3 comprises 15 residues. The germline CDR1 and CDR2 sequences are MGHDK and SYGVNS. V was cut by 4 bases and J by 3 bases, with 15 bases left in between.

The chain couples TRBV15 to TRBJ2-3, with D maybe TRBD2 (5 bases). This CDR3 is built from 14 residues. Trimming stripped 3 bases from V and 4 bases from J, with 11 bases between. Per the germline V gene, CDR1 is LNHNV and CDR2 is YYDKDF (reference sequence). This chain's CDR3 is CATSSRGSSDTQYF. Written as DNA, the CDR3 is TGTGCCACCAGCAGTCGTGGGAGCTCAGATACGCAGTATTTT. The full variable domain, in which reference TRBV15 and TRBJ2-3 provide the parts outside the CDR3, is DAMVIQNPRYQVTQFGKPVTLSCSQTLNHNVMYWYQQKSSQAPKLLFHYYDKDFNNEADTPDNFQSRRPNTSFCFLDIRSPGLGDTAMYLCATSSRGSSDTQYFGPGTRLTVL.

This chain joins TRBV6-6 and TRBJ1-1, with D uncertain. This CDR3 region has 13 residues. Germline V gives CDR1 MNHNY, CDR2 SVGAGI (reference sequence). V lost 2 bases, J lost 1 base, and 5 bases lay in between. The CDR3 protein is CASSYRGNTEAFF. CDR3 DNA: TGTGCCAGCAGTTACCGGGGGAACACTGAAGCTTTCTTT.

The rearrangement links TRBV29-1 to TRBJ1-1; 7 bases match TRBD1. The CDR3 runs 16 residues. Germline values: CDR1 SQVTM, CDR2 ANQGSEA. V trimming: 4 bases; J trimming: 1 base; junction bases outside the gene matches: 12. The CDR3 coding sequence is TGCAGCGTTGTATCGAGGGCGACAGGGCGGAACACTGAAGCTTTCTTT. Its translation is CSVVSRATGRNTEAFF.

The V call is TRBV19, the J call TRBJ2-3; 8 positions match TRBD2. V lost 6 bases and J lost 2; bases outside the gene matches: 13. The CDR3 contains 17 residues. Germline V gene lookup returns CDR1 LNHDA and CDR2 SQIVND (reference sequence). As DNA, the CDR3 is TGTGCCAGTAGATCCCGGGGGGGGCATGGGACCACAGATACGCAGTATTTT. It codes for CASRSRGGHGTTDTQYF.

The chain recombines TRBV12-5 with TRBJ1-1; D is perhaps TRBD1 (5 bases). This CDR3 has 15 amino acids. Germline V lookup: CDR1 LGHNT, CDR2 FRNRAP. Trimming cost V 4 bases and J 4 bases, with 16 bases left between them. The CDR3 region is CASGSWGLRSTEAFF. CDR3 nucleotide sequence: TGTGCTAGTGGTTCGTGGGGACTCCGGAGCACTGAAGCTTTCTTT. Together with reference TRBV12-5 and TRBJ1-1, the CDR3 gives the full variable domain: DARVTQTPRHKVTEMGQEVTMRCQPILGHNTVFWYRQTMMQGLELLAYFRNRAPLDDSGMPKDRFSAEMPDATLATLKIQPSEPRDSAVYFCASGSWGLRSTEAFFGQGTRLTVV.

The chain employs TRBV7-2 and TRBJ1-2; 7 positions agree with TRBD1. V lost 2 bases, J lost 0 bases, and 12 bases stayed unmatched. Germline V gene data show CDR1 as SGHTA and CDR2 as FQGNSA. CDR3 length: 18 amino acids. Written as DNA, the CDR3 is TGTGCCAGCAGCTTATCTTCACTAACAGGGGCCACTAACTATGGCTACACCTTC. Protein sequence: CASSLSSLTGATNYGYTF.